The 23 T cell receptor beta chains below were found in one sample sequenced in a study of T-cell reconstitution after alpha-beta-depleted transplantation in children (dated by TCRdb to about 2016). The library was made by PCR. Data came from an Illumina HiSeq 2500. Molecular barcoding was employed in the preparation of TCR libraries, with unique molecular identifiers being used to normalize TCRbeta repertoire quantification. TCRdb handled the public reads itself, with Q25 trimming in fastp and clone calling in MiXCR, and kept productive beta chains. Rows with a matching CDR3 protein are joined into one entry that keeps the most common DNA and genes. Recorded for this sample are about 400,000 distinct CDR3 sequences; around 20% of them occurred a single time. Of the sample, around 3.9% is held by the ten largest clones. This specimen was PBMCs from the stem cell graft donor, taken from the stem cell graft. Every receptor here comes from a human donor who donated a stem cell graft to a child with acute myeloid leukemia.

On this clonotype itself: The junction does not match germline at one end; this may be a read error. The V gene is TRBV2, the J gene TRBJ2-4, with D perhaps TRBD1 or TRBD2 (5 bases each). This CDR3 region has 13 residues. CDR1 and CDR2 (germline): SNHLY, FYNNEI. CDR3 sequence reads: CASSGKGTRVRDF. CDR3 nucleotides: TGTGCCAGCAGTGGGAAGGGGACCAGGGTTAGGGACTTC.

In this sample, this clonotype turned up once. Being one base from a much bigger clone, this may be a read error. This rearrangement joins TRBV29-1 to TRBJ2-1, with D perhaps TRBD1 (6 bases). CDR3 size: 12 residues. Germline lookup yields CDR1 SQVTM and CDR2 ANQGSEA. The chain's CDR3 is CIVDRLWEEQFF. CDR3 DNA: TGCATCGTTGACAGGCTCTGGGAAGAGCAGTTCTTC.

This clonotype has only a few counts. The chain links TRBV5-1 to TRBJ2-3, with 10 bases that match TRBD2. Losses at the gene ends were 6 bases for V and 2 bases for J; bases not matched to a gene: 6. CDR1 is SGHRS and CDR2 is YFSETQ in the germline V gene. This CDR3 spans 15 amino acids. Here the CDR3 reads CASTPSGRVTDTQYF. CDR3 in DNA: TGCGCCAGCACCCCGAGCGGGAGGGTCACAGATACGCAGTATTTT. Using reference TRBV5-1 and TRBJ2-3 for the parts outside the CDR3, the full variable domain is KAGVTQTPRYLIKTRGQQVTLSCSPISGHRSVSWYQQTPGQGLQFLFEYFSETQRNKGNFPGRFSGRQFSNSRSEMNVSTLELGDSALYLCASTPSGRVTDTQYFGPGTRLTVL.

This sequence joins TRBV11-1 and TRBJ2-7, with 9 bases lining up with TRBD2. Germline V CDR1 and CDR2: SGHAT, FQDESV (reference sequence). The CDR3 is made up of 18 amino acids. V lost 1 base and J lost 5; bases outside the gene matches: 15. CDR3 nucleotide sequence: TGTGCCAGCAGCTTAGGTCGGGGAATTAGCGGGAGCCTCCACGAGCAGTACTTC. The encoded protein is CASSLGRGISGSLHEQYF.

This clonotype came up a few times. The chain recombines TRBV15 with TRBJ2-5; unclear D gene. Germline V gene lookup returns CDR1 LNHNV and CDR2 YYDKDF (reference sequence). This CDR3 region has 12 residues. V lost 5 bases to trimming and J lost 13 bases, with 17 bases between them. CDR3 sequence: CATSPKGPVRYF. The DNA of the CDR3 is TGTGCCACCAGCCCAAAAGGGCCGGTGAGGTACTTC.

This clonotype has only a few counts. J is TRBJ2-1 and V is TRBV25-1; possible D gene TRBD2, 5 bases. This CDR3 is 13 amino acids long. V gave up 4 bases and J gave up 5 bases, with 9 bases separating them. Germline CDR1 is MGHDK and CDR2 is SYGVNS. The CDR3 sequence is CASSGPRDNEQFF. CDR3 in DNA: TGTGCCAGCAGTGGACCGCGGGACAATGAGCAGTTCTTC.

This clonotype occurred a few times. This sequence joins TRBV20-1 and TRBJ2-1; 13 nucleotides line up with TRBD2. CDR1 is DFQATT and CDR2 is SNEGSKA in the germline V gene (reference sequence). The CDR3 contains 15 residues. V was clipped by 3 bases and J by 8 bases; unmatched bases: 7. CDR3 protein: CSASPGTSGTYEQFF. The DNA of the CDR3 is TGCAGTGCTAGCCCCGGGACTAGCGGGACCTATGAGCAGTTCTTC.

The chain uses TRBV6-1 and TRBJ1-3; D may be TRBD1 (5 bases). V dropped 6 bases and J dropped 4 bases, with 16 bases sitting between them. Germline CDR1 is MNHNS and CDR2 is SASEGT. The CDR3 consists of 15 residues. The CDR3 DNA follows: TGTGCCAGCAGCCTTGGGGGGTCTGCGGGAAACACCATATATTTT. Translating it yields CASSLGGSAGNTIYF.

The CDR3 here is CASSVEAKEVYEQYF. The CDR3 nucleotides are TGTGCCAGCAGCGTAGAAGCGAAAGAGGTCTACGAGCAGTACTTC. This chain uses TRBV9 with TRBJ2-7; D is unclear. The germline gives CDR1 SGDLS, CDR2 YYNGEE. Trimming shortened V by 0 bases and J by 3 bases, and 13 bases separated the two germline ends. This CDR3 spans 15 amino acids.

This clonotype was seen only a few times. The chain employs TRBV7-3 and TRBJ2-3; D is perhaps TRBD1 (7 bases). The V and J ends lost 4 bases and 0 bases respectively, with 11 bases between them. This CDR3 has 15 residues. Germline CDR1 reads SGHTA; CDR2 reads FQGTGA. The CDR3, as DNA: TGTGCCAGCAGCTCGGAGGGACAGAGCACAGATACGCAGTATTTT. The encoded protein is CASSSEGQSTDTQYF.

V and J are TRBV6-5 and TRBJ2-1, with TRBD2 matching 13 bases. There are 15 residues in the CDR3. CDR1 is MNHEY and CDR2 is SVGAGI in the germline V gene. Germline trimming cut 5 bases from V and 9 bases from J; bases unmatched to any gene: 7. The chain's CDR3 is CASSTMGLAGTEQFF. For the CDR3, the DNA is TGTGCCAGCAGTACTATGGGACTAGCGGGAACTGAGCAGTTCTTC.

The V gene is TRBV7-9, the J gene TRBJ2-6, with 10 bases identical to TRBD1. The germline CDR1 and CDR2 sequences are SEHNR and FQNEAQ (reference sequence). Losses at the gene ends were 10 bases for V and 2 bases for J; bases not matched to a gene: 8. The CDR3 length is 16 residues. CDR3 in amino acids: CATRDRGLTGANVLTF. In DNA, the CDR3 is TGTGCCACCCGGGACAGGGGACTTACTGGGGCCAACGTCCTGACTTTC.

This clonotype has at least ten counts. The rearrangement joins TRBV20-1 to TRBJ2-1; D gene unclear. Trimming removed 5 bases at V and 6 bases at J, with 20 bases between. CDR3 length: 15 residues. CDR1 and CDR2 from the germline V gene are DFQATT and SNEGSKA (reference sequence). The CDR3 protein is CSAAPLISDGNEQFF. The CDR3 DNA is TGCAGTGCTGCCCCGTTGATATCGGACGGCAATGAGCAGTTCTTC.

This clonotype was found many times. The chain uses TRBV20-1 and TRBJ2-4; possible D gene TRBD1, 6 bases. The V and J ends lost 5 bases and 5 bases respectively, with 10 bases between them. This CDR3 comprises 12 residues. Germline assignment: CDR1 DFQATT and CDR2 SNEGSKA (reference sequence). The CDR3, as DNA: TGCAGTGCTGGCAGGGGTGAAAACATTCAGTACTTC. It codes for CSAGRGENIQYF.

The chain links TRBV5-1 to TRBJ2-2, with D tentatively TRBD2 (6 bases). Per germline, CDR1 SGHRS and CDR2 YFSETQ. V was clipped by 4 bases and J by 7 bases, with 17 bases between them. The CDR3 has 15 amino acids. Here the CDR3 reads CASSAGASADGELFF. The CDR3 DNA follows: TGCGCCAGCAGCGCTGGGGCTAGCGCCGACGGGGAGCTGTTTTTT.

The CDR3 region is CASSLSVGEQETQYF. Written as DNA, the CDR3 is TGTGCCAGCAGTTTATCCGTGGGAGAACAAGAGACCCAGTACTTC. The chain uses TRBV12-3 or TRBV12-4 and TRBJ2-5; tentatively, D is TRBD2 (5 bases). Trimming cost V 2 bases and J 2 bases, with 12 bases left between them. The CDR3 totals 15 residues.

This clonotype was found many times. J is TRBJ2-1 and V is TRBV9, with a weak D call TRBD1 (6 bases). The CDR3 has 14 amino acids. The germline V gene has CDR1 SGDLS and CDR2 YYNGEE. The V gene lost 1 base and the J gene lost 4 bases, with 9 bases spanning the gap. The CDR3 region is CASSVPGQYNEQFF. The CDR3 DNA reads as TGTGCCAGCAGCGTACCGGGACAATACAATGAGCAGTTCTTC. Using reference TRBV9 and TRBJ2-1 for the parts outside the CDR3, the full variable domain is DSGVTQTPKHLITATGQRVTLRCSPRSGDLSVYWYQQSLDQGLQFLIQYYNGEERAKGNILERFSAQQFPDLHSELNLSSLELGDSALYFCASSVPGQYNEQFFGPGTRLTVL.

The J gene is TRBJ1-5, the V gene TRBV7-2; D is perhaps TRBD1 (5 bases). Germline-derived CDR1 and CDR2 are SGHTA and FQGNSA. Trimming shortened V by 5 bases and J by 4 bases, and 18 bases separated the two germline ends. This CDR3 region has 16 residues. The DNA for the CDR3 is TGTGCCAGCAGCGACCGTGGAGGGGCCGCAAATCAGCCCCAGCATTTT. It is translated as CASSDRGGAANQPQHF.

CDR3 sequence reads: CAGSEQFF. As DNA, the CDR3 is TGTGCAGGGAGTGAGCAGTTCTTC. This sequence joins TRBV5-6 and TRBJ2-1, with D possibly TRBD2 on 5 matching bases. This CDR3 is built from 8 residues. The germline V gene has CDR1 SGHDT and CDR2 YYEEEE. The full variable domain, in which reference TRBV5-6 and TRBJ2-1 provide the parts outside the CDR3, is DAGVTQSPTHLIKTRGQQVTLRCSPKSGHDTVSWYQQALGQGPQFIFQYYEEEERQRGNFPDRFSGHQFPNYSSELNVNALLLGDSALYLCAGSEQFFGPGTRLTVL.

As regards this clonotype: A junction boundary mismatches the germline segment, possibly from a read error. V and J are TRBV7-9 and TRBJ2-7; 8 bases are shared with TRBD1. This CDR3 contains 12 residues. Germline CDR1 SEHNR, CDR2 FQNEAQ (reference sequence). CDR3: CASSPEDRESTF. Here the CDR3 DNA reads TGTGCCAGCAGCCCCGAGGACAGGGAAAGCACCTTC.

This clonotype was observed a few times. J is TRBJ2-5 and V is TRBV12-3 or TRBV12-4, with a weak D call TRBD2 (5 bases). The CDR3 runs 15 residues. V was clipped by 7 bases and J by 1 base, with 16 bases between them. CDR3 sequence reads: CASKVTSSVQETQYF. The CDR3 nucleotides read TGTGCCAGCAAAGTCACTAGTTCAGTCCAAGAGACCCAGTACTTC.

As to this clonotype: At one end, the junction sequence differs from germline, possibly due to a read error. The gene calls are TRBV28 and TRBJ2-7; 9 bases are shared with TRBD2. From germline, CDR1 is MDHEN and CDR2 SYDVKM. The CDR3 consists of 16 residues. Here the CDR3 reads CTSSFPRAGGALGQYF. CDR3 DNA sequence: TGTACCAGCAGTTTCCCCCGTGCGGGGGGGGCTTTGGGGCAGTACTTC.

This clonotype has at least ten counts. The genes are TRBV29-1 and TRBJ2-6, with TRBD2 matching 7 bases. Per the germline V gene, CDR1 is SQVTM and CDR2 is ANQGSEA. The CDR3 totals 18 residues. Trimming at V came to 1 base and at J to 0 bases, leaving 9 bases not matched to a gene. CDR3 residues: CSVEGSSGKDSGANVLTF. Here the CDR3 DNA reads TGCAGCGTTGAAGGGTCTAGCGGCAAGGACTCTGGGGCCAACGTCCTGACTTTC.